The source of this T cell receptor beta chain is a study of radiation and T cells in renal cell carcinoma. Study overall: Nephrectomy followed 15 Gy stereotactic body radiation by 4 weeks. Study findings and constraints: Pretreatment tumor biopsies were lacking, so baseline clonotypes are unknown.

Data came from immunoSEQ multiplex PCR; TCRdb stores just in-frame clones and leaves some out. The data show about 160,000 clones, around 90% seen once. Indicated time point: baseline pretreatment blood. The treatment is: 15 Gy SBRT to primary tumor, nephrectomy 4 weeks later. Serial blood draws occurred at baseline and 2 and 4 weeks post-SBRT. Per germline, CDR1 MNHNS and CDR2 SASEGT. The CDR3 runs 12 residues. V was clipped by 3 bases and J by 3 bases, with 3 bases between them. As to this clone: What it binds is not known.

This TCR derives from an older woman with renal cell carcinoma. The chain joins TRBV6-1 to TRBJ2-1; D unresolved. This specimen consisted of blood, obtained from a patient whose treatment included radiotherapy and nephrectomy. The CDR3 spells CASSEDYNEQFF. The CDR3 region has the DNA TGTGCCAGCAGTGAGGACTACAATGAGCAGTTCTTC.